This passage covers 17 T cell receptor beta chains from one sample sequenced in a study of T-cell reconstitution after alpha-beta-depleted transplantation in children. TCRbeta library preparation incorporated unique molecular identifiers. TCRdb processed the PCR reads anew with MiXCR; each CDR3 protein has one entry. The profile shows about 300,000 distinct CDR3 sequences, roughly 9.1% of them singletons. Sequencing used PBMCs, obtained before TCRalphabeta/CD19-depleted stem cell transplant. Receptors were obtained from a boy under two years old with acute myeloid leukemia, due to receive a stem cell transplant.

Remarks on this clonotype: Germline and junction disagree at one end, which may indicate a read error. J is TRBJ2-5 and V is TRBV28, with 14 nucleotides matching TRBD2. Per germline, CDR1 MDHEN and CDR2 SYDVKM. This CDR3 comprises 16 residues. As DNA, the CDR3 is TGTGCCAGCAGTTCCCGACTAGCGGGAGGGCAAGAGAACCAGTACTTC. Translation gives CASSSRLAGGQENQYF.

This clonotype was counted many times. The chain links TRBV27 to TRBJ1-2; possible D gene TRBD1, 6 bases. This CDR3 region has 14 residues. The germline CDR1 and CDR2 sequences are MNHEY and SMNVEV (reference sequence). Trimming cost V 10 bases and J 0 bases, with 15 bases left between them. CDR3 bases: TGTGCCACCAGCACAGGGTTGGCTAACTATGGCTACACCTTC. It codes for CATSTGLANYGYTF.

This clonotype was observed at least ten times. V and J are TRBV7-9 and TRBJ2-1, with 10 positions matching TRBD2. The V and J ends lost 4 bases and 2 bases, in that order; junction bases with no gene match: 5. The CDR3 is made up of 16 amino acids. CDR1 and CDR2 (germline): SEHNR, FQNEAQ (reference sequence). DNA for the CDR3: TGTGCCAGCAGCTCCCCTAGCGGGAGTACCTACAATGAGCAGTTCTTC. Protein: CASSSPSGSTYNEQFF.

The gene calls are TRBV30 and TRBJ2-3; 9 bases are shared with TRBD1. The germline gives CDR1 GTSNPN, CDR2 SVGIG (reference sequence). J was trimmed by 3 bases and V by 5 bases; bases with no gene match: 6. This CDR3 is 14 amino acids long. The CDR3 is CAWARDRVTDTQYF. Written as DNA, the CDR3 is TGTGCCTGGGCCCGGGACAGGGTTACAGATACGCAGTATTTT.

This clonotype was counted ten times or more. The V call is TRBV7-9, the J call TRBJ1-1, with D perhaps TRBD1 (5 bases). Germline V gene lookup returns CDR1 SEHNR and CDR2 FQNEAQ (reference sequence). This CDR3 spans 14 amino acids. The V end lost 5 bases, the J end lost 3 bases, and 13 bases lay between the germline ends. CDR3 residues: CASSPREAYTEAFF. The CDR3 region has the DNA TGTGCCAGCAGCCCCAGGGAGGCCTACACTGAAGCTTTCTTT.

The sample holds many counts of this clonotype. The chain links TRBV14 to TRBJ1-3; D is uncertain. Germline CDR1 is SGHDN and CDR2 is FVKESK. The CDR3 contains 14 residues. V was trimmed by 1 base and J by 3 bases, leaving 7 bases between them. As DNA, the CDR3 is TGTGCCAGCAGCCAAGGGGCAATTGGAAACACCATATATTTT. Protein: CASSQGAIGNTIYF.

This clonotype was found once. A much larger clone differs from this one at a single base, so this may be a read error. The chain has TRBV4-3 and TRBJ1-2; no definite D call. The germline V gene encodes CDR1 LGHNA and CDR2 YSLEER. This CDR3 region has 13 residues. The CDR3, as DNA: TGCGCCAGCAGCCAAGGCCGCCTCTATGGCCACACCTTC. Residues: CASSQGRLYGHTF.

This clonotype has more than one count but fewer than ten. The chain carries TRBV11-2 and TRBJ1-5, with D perhaps matching TRBD1 (6 bases). Germline CDR1 and CDR2: SGHAT and FQNNGV. The CDR3 has 15 residues. The V end lost 3 bases, the J end lost 7 bases, and 16 bases lay between the germline ends. The CDR3 region is CASSLGGRGSQPQHF. The CDR3 region has the DNA TGTGCCAGCAGCTTGGGGGGCAGGGGTTCCCAGCCCCAGCATTTT.

The genes are TRBV12-3 or TRBV12-4 and TRBJ2-7; tentative D call: TRBD2 (5 bases). The CDR3 contains 12 residues. V gave up 8 bases and J gave up 4 bases, with 12 bases separating them. CDR3 sequence (DNA): TGTGCCAGCGGGCAGGCGGGTTACGAGCAGTACTTC. Translated: CASGQAGYEQYF.

This clonotype was seen repeatedly, ten times or more. V gene TRBV28 combines with J gene TRBJ2-4; no clear D gene. Trimming stripped 6 bases from V and 7 bases from J, with 25 bases between. This CDR3 has 17 amino acids. Germline V gene lookup returns CDR1 MDHEN and CDR2 SYDVKM. CDR3 loop: CASSPYPGLGWWNIQYF. The CDR3 bases are TGTGCCAGCAGCCCGTACCCCGGGCTAGGTTGGTGGAACATTCAGTACTTC.

This clonotype has at least ten counts. This chain connects TRBV5-1 to TRBJ2-7; D unclear. Germline V gene lookup returns CDR1 SGHRS and CDR2 YFSETQ. This CDR3 has 16 amino acids. Trimming shortened V by 0 bases and J by 0 bases, and 13 bases separated the two germline ends. The CDR3 DNA is TGCGCCAGCAGCTTGGCCTTGGACGGTGTCTCCTACGAGCAGTACTTC. Its translation: CASSLALDGVSYEQYF.

This clonotype has a count of ten or more. The chain recombines TRBV6-5 with TRBJ2-2; D is undetermined. This CDR3 has 15 residues. V was trimmed by 0 bases and J by 4 bases, leaving 9 bases between them. Germline values: CDR1 MNHEY, CDR2 SVGAGI. The DNA of the CDR3 is TGTGCCAGCAGTTACTCGTTCCTAACCACCGGGGAGCTGTTTTTT. As protein: CASSYSFLTTGELFF.

This clonotype was observed many times. The chain joins TRBV5-1 to TRBJ2-7; D is ambiguous. Trimming stripped 0 bases from V and 4 bases from J, with 8 bases between. CDR3 length: 13 amino acids. Per the germline V gene, CDR1 is SGHRS and CDR2 is YFSETQ. The CDR3 DNA is TGCGCCAGCAGCTTGGTACAGAGTTACGAGCAGTACTTC. This translates into CASSLVQSYEQYF. Supplemented by reference TRBV5-1 and TRBJ2-7, the full variable domain reads KAGVTQTPRYLIKTRGQQVTLSCSPISGHRSVSWYQQTPGQGLQFLFEYFSETQRNKGNFPGRFSGRQFSNSRSEMNVSTLELGDSALYLCASSLVQSYEQYFGPGTRLTVT.

This clonotype occurred many times. This chain links TRBV6-2 or TRBV6-3 with TRBJ1-1, with 10 nucleotides matching TRBD1. CDR3 size: 13 residues. J was trimmed by 10 bases and V by 1 base; bases with no gene match: 3. Germline-derived CDR1 and CDR2 are MNHEY and SVGEGT. This chain's CDR3 is CASSYLGQGRAFF. CDR3 DNA sequence: TGTGCCAGCAGTTACTTGGGACAGGGGAGAGCTTTCTTT.

This clonotype was seen a few times. The gene calls are TRBV20-1 and TRBJ2-1; TRBD2 matches 12 bases. Germline V gene data show CDR1 as DFQATT and CDR2 as SNEGSKA (reference sequence). Trimming took 6 bases from V and 8 from J; bases not matched to a gene: 8. The CDR3 contains 14 residues. The CDR3 loop is CSAPASGGAHEQFF. DNA of the CDR3: TGCAGTGCCCCCGCTAGCGGGGGGGCCCATGAGCAGTTCTTC.

Many counts were recorded for this clonotype. This rearrangement joins TRBV29-1 to TRBJ2-1; 8 bases are a match to TRBD2. Germline V gene sequence: CDR1 SQVTM, CDR2 ANQGSEA. V lost 7 bases to trimming and J lost 3 bases; unmatched junction nucleotides: 17. The CDR3 has 17 amino acids. CDR3 residues: CSALRSGSGWVYNEQFF. The CDR3 DNA is TGCAGCGCCCTGAGAAGCGGGAGTGGATGGGTCTACAATGAGCAGTTCTTC.

This clonotype appeared many times. The chain employs TRBV24-1 and TRBJ2-1, with a possible D match to TRBD1 (6 bases). Germline V gene sequence: CDR1 KGHDR, CDR2 SFDVKD. The CDR3 is 13 amino acids. Trimming removed 3 bases from V and 7 bases from J, with 9 bases in between. The DNA for the CDR3 is TGTGCCACCAGTGATCCGACAGGAAATGAGCAGTTCTTC. Translated: CATSDPTGNEQFF.